These 29 T cell receptor beta chains were sequenced from one sample in a study of blood T cells in healthy people across ages. A J-beta primer mix and a sample-barcoded 5' primer were used in a second PCR of roughly 7 to 12 cycles. One entry per CDR3 protein results from TCRdb running MiXCR on the 5' RACE reads. The sample gives 550,000 to 650,000 distinct CDR3 sequences, approximately 30% of which show up once; 15% to 18% is in the top ten. Sequenced: blood. The receptors were gathered from a woman older than 75 in good health.

This clonotype was found many times. The rearrangement links TRBV27 to TRBJ2-1, with a tentative D call TRBD2 (6 bases). This CDR3 contains 14 residues. Germline-derived CDR1 and CDR2 are MNHEY and SMNVEV (reference sequence). The ends were cut back, 4 bases at V and 4 bases at J, with 11 bases in the middle. CDR3 nucleotides: TGTGCCAGCAGTTACGGGGACTGGTACAATGAGCAGTTCTTC. Its protein is CASSYGDWYNEQFF.

CDR3: CASSPDRGRFCQPQHF. CDR3 DNA: TGTGCCAGCAGCCCGGACAGGGGGCGGTTTTGTCAGCCCCAGCATTTT. The chain carries TRBV12-3 or TRBV12-4 and TRBJ1-5; 11 bases are shared with TRBD1. Unmatched junction bases numbered 10, after V lost 6 bases and J lost 6 bases. The CDR3 consists of 16 residues.

This clonotype was recorded many times. The chain joins TRBV12-5 to TRBJ2-7, with TRBD1 matching over 9 bases. Matching the DNA end better, TRBJ2-5 makes the J call doubtful. This CDR3 comprises 17 residues. The germline gives CDR1 LGHNT, CDR2 FRNRAP. CDR3 nucleotides: TGTGCTAGTGGTTTAAGGGCAGGACAGGGGCCCCCCAAGACCCAGTACTTC. Amino acid sequence: CASGLRAGQGPPKTQYF.

The chain employs TRBV11-2 and TRBJ1-6; a weak D match, TRBD1 (5 bases). Trimming left V 5 bases short and J 8 bases short, with 13 bases between. The CDR3 has 14 amino acids. Per germline, CDR1 SGHAT and CDR2 FQNNGV. The CDR3 region has the DNA TGTGCCAGCAGCCCCAGGGCCGCGGATTCACCCCTCCACTTT. The encoded protein is CASSPRAADSPLHF.

The rearrangement uses TRBV7-2 and TRBJ2-7; no firm D call. The CDR3 totals 15 residues. Trimming took off 3 bases at V and 0 bases at J, with 12 bases between the two ends. Germline values: CDR1 SGHTA, CDR2 FQGNSA. CDR3 in DNA: TGTGCCAGCAGCTTCCAAGTGAGGAGCTCCTACGAGCAGTACTTC. This translates into CASSFQVRSSYEQYF.

The J gene is TRBJ2-3, the V gene TRBV2, with D perhaps being TRBD1 or TRBD2 (5 bases each). The V gene's germline CDR1 is SNHLY and CDR2 FYNNEI. V was shortened by 8 bases and J by 0 bases, with 12 bases between the two germline ends. This CDR3 has 14 amino acids. In DNA form, the CDR3 reads TGTGCCAGCGGGACGGCGCTAAGCACAGATACGCAGTATTTT. Protein product: CASGTALSTDTQYF. Combining the CDR3 with reference TRBV2 and TRBJ2-3 gives the whole variable domain EPEVTQTPSHQVTQMGQEVILRCVPISNHLYFYWYRQILGQKVEFLVSFYNNEISEKSEIFDDQFSVERPDGSNFTLKIRSTKLEDSAMYFCASGTALSTDTQYFGPGTRLTVL.

This clonotype came up a few times. V and J are TRBV10-3 and TRBJ1-1; TRBD1 might be the D (5 bases). The V gene lost 4 bases and the J gene lost 8 bases, with 14 bases spanning the gap. The CDR3 sequence is 13 residues long. Germline CDR1 reads ENHRY; CDR2 reads SYGVKD. The DNA of the CDR3 is TGTGCCATCAGTGTTAGGCGACAGCTGGAAGCTTTCTTT. Translation gives CAISVRRQLEAFF.

V is TRBV20-1 and J is TRBJ1-5; D unresolved. Trimming cost V 1 base and J 6 bases, with 13 bases left between them. Germline lookup yields CDR1 DFQATT and CDR2 SNEGSKA (reference sequence). The CDR3 covers 14 residues. The CDR3 DNA reads TGCAGTGCTAGAGGTGGACCGATCAGTCAGCCCCAGCATTTT. This codes for CSARGGPISQPQHF.

The chain uses TRBV5-1 and TRBJ2-1; 8 nucleotides line up with TRBD2. The J segment lost 4 bases and the V segment lost 3 bases, leaving 9 bases of the junction unmatched. Germline lookup yields CDR1 SGHRS and CDR2 YFSETQ. This CDR3 is 16 amino acids long. The CDR3: CASSSGPSGPYNEQFF. In nucleotides, the CDR3 is TGCGCCAGCAGCTCCGGTCCTAGCGGGCCTTACAATGAGCAGTTCTTC.

This clonotype was observed once. This chain connects TRBV2 to TRBJ2-5; D not certain. Germline V CDR1 and CDR2: SNHLY, FYNNEI. Trimming removed 5 bases from V and 0 bases from J, with 4 bases in between. CDR3 size: 12 residues. The CDR3 loop reads CASSTNQETQYF. The CDR3 DNA follows: TGTGCCAGCAGTACAAACCAAGAGACCCAGTACTTC. Full variable domain (missing parts from reference TRBV2 and TRBJ2-5): EPEVTQTPSHQVTQMGQEVILRCVPISNHLYFYWYRQILGQKVEFLVSFYNNEISEKSEIFDDQFSVERPDGSNFTLKIRSTKLEDSAMYFCASSTNQETQYFGPGTRLLVL.

This CDR3 is CASSSGQPYEQYF. CDR3 sequence (DNA): TGTGCCAGCAGCTCCGGACAACCCTACGAGCAGTACTTC. The chain uses TRBV7-9 and TRBJ2-7; tentative D call: TRBD1 (5 bases). Trimming cost V 4 bases and J 2 bases, with 9 bases left between them. Germline values: CDR1 SEHNR, CDR2 FQNEAQ (reference sequence). The CDR3 sequence is 13 residues long. The whole variable domain, remainder taken from reference TRBV7-9 and TRBJ2-7, is DTGVSQNPRHKITKRGQNVTFRCDPISEHNRLYWYRQTLGQGPEFLTYFQNEAQLEKSRLLSDRFSAERPKGSFSTLEIQRTEQGDSAMYLCASSSGQPYEQYFGPGTRLTVT.

Ten or more counts support this clonotype. This sequence joins TRBV12-3 or TRBV12-4 and TRBJ2-5; D could derive from TRBD1 or TRBD2 (5 bases each). The CDR3 loop spans 14 amino acids. Trimming pared 5 bases from V and 3 bases from J, leaving 13 bases between. The CDR3 spells CASSPTGPKETQYF. CDR3 coding DNA: TGTGCCAGCAGTCCCACGGGGCCAAAAGAGACCCAGTACTTC.

This chain uses TRBV7-9 with TRBJ2-1; the D is unclear. Germline CDR1 and CDR2: SEHNR and FQNEAQ (reference sequence). Between the trimmed V and J ends, which lost 0 bases and 4 bases, there was a span of 13 bases. The CDR3 contains 16 residues. This CDR3 is CASSLALVPPYNEQFF. In nucleotides, the CDR3 is TGTGCCAGCAGCTTAGCTCTGGTGCCCCCTTACAATGAGCAGTTCTTC.

This clonotype was detected many times. This chain connects TRBV7-2 to TRBJ1-4; D unclear. CDR1 and CDR2 from the germline V gene are SGHTA and FQGNSA. CDR3 length: 14 residues. V was shortened by 1 base and J by 7 bases, with 10 bases between the two germline ends. The CDR3 sequence: CASSLEVVGEKLFF. The CDR3 coding sequence is TGTGCCAGCAGCTTAGAGGTTGTGGGTGAAAAACTGTTTTTT.

This clonotype was counted many times. The chain links TRBV28 to TRBJ2-4; perhaps TRBD2 as D (6 bases). There are 14 residues in the CDR3. V lost 5 bases and J 11 bases, leaving 19 bases between the germline ends. Germline CDR1 is MDHEN and CDR2 is SYDVKM. The CDR3, as DNA: TGTGCCAGCAGTGGTGGGGGGACGGTAAAGGTTCAGTACTTC. This encodes CASSGGGTVKVQYF. Full variable domain (missing parts from reference TRBV28 and TRBJ2-4): DVKVTQSSRYLVKRTGEKVFLECVQDMDHENMFWYRQDPGLGLRLIYFSYDVKMKEKGDIPEGYSVSREKKERFSLILESASTNQTSMYLCASSGGGTVKVQYFGAGTRLSVL.

This clonotype was observed a single time. The J gene is TRBJ1-6, the V gene TRBV21-1. TRBV21-1 is termed a pseudogene. This CDR3 comprises 17 residues. CDR3 coding DNA: TGTGCCAGCAGCAAAAACCCACCCAGCAGAGATAATTCACCCCTCCACTTT. Amino acid sequence: CASSKNPPSRDNSPLHF.

Of note for this clonotype: Relative to the germline gene, one junction end is altered; a read error may explain this. The rearrangement uses TRBV4-2 and TRBJ1-4; unclear D gene. Germline CDR1 reads LGHNA; CDR2 reads YNFKEQ. This CDR3 is 18 amino acids long. The CDR3 reads CASSQDSFGVNHVEELFF. CDR3 DNA sequence: TGTGCCAGCAGCCAAGATTCGTTTGGGGTTAATCACGTTGAAGAACTGTTTTTT.

This clonotype has a count of ten or more. This chain joins TRBV10-3 and TRBJ2-7; D is ambiguous. The CDR3 runs 14 residues. V lost 2 bases to trimming and J lost 4 bases, with 12 bases between them. Per the germline V gene, CDR1 is ENHRY and CDR2 is SYGVKD. This CDR3 reads CAISEVGSYYEQYF. In DNA form, the CDR3 reads TGTGCCATCAGTGAGGTTGGATCATATTACGAGCAGTACTTC.

In this sample, this clonotype turned up many times. In nucleotides, the CDR3 is TGCGCCAGCAGCATTCGACAGGGAGGCTACGAGCAGTACTTC. Protein product: CASSIRQGGYEQYF. The chain combines TRBV5-1 with TRBJ2-7, with D possibly matching TRBD1 (7 bases). Germline assignment: CDR1 SGHRS and CDR2 YFSETQ. This CDR3 has 14 amino acids. The germline V and J ends were trimmed by 4 bases and 3 bases, with 14 bases remaining between them.

The chain is built from TRBV7-2 and TRBJ2-2, with D perhaps matching TRBD2 (6 bases). Germline V gene lookup returns CDR1 SGHTA and CDR2 FQGNSA. The CDR3 consists of 15 residues. Deletions cut 0 bases from V and 4 bases from J, with 9 bases between. CDR3 protein: CASSLAPGGTGELFF. Here the CDR3 DNA reads TGTGCCAGCAGCTTAGCGCCCGGGGGCACCGGGGAGCTGTTTTTT.

This clonotype was counted only a few times. The gene calls are TRBV9 and TRBJ2-3; 7 bases match TRBD2. CDR1 and CDR2 from the germline V gene are SGDLS and YYNGEE. This CDR3 contains 15 residues. Unmatched junction bases numbered 7, after V lost 0 bases and J lost 6 bases. The CDR3 region is CASSVDGGTGDTQYF. The DNA for the CDR3 is TGTGCCAGCAGCGTAGACGGGGGGACCGGGGATACGCAGTATTTT.

At least ten counts were recorded for this clonotype. The chain joins TRBV4-2 to TRBJ1-2, with TRBD1 matching over 8 bases. This CDR3 is 15 amino acids long. The junction had 4 bases not matched to a gene; V was cut back by 0 bases and J by 4 bases. Germline loops: CDR1 LGHNA, CDR2 YNFKEQ. The CDR3 is CASSQEGQGGYGYTF. The CDR3 coding sequence is TGTGCCAGCAGCCAAGAAGGACAGGGCGGCTATGGCTACACCTTC.

This clonotype was counted ten times or more. J is TRBJ2-4 and V is TRBV20-1; possibly TRBD2 for D (5 bases). There are 12 residues in the CDR3. CDR1 DFQATT and CDR2 SNEGSKA come from the germline V gene (reference sequence). Trimming took 1 base from V and 6 from J, leaving 7 bases between them. CDR3: CSARGLRNIQYF. Written as DNA, the CDR3 is TGCAGTGCTAGAGGACTACGAAACATTCAGTACTTC.

This clonotype was detected only a few times. The V and J genes are TRBV5-1 and TRBJ2-1; 9 nucleotides align to TRBD1. With V trimmed by 0 bases and J by 6 bases, 10 bases remained unmatched. Germline V CDR1 and CDR2: SGHRS, YFSETQ. The length of the CDR3 is 17 residues. The CDR3 sequence: CASSLAMGQGGSNEQFF. CDR3 DNA sequence: TGCGCCAGCAGCTTGGCCATGGGACAGGGAGGGAGCAATGAGCAGTTCTTC.

This clonotype was observed once. A single base separates this from a much larger clone, so it may be a read error. The chain couples TRBV3-1 to TRBJ2-3; D might be TRBD2 (6 bases). This CDR3 spans 14 amino acids. Germline V gives CDR1 LGHDT, CDR2 YNNKEL (reference sequence). The V end lost 4 bases, the J end lost 4 bases, and 12 bases lay between the germline ends. CDR3 sequence reads: CASSPRSGADTQYF. DNA of the CDR3: TGTGCCAGCAGCCCCCGATCGGGGGCAGATACGCAGTATTTT.

V is TRBV7-2 and J is TRBJ2-5; 8 nucleotides match TRBD2. This CDR3 has 14 residues. Germline CDR1 reads SGHTA; CDR2 reads FQGNSA. V lost 7 bases and J lost 7; bases outside the gene matches: 11. CDR3: CASNSSGYQGTQYF. CDR3 coding DNA: TGTGCCAGCAACTCTAGCGGGTACCAGGGGACCCAGTACTTC.

In this sample, this clonotype turned up a few times. The chain links TRBV5-1 to TRBJ2-2; 8 bases are shared with TRBD2. The CDR3 contains 16 residues. The V segment lost 1 base and the J segment 2 bases; nucleotides outside the gene matches: 4. From germline, CDR1 is SGHRS and CDR2 YFSETQ. CDR3 sequence reads: CASSLKGTSNTGELFF. CDR3 coding DNA: TGCGCCAGCAGCTTGAAAGGGACTAGTAACACCGGGGAGCTGTTTTTT.

Comments on this clonotype: The junction differs from germline at one of its ends, possibly a read error. The chain joins TRBV27 to TRBJ2-3, with a possible D match to TRBD2 (5 bases). Germline CDR1 and CDR2: MNHEY and SMNVEV (reference sequence). CDR3 length: 15 residues. This CDR3 reads CANSSLGGLVDTQYF. In nucleotides, the CDR3 is TGTGCCAACAGTTCTCTCGGCGGGTTGGTAGATACGCAGTATTTT.

In its sample, this clonotype was seen many times. The chain has TRBV6-2 or TRBV6-3 and TRBJ2-7; no firm D call. Trimming took off 8 bases at V and 2 bases at J, with 13 bases between the two ends. CDR1 is MNHEY, CDR2 SVGEGT, per germline. The length of the CDR3 is 13 residues. In DNA form, the CDR3 reads TGTGCCAGCTCCCGGGCTCCTACCTACGAGCAGTACTTC. It encodes CASSRAPTYEQYF.